This passage covers 22 T cell receptor beta chains from one sample sequenced in a study of identical twins. TCRdb recomputed calls from the 5' RACE reads with MiXCR, one row per CDR3 protein. The repertoire consists of some 730,000 distinct CDR3 sequences, with 15% to 20% occurring once and the leading ten covering about an eighth. The sample was also linked to a second study, of T cells expressing NK-cell markers.

Sequencing was performed on PBMCs. The receptors here all came from a woman aged 18-30 years in good health.

This clonotype was seen repeatedly, ten times or more. The J gene is TRBJ1-5, the V gene TRBV12-3 or TRBV12-4; D gene unclear. Deletions cut 5 bases from V and 0 bases from J, with 8 bases between. The CDR3 covers 14 residues. The CDR3 region has the DNA TGTGCCAGCAGTCCCGACCGTAGCAATCAGCCCCAGCATTTT. It translates to CASSPDRSNQPQHF.

The V and J genes are TRBV24-1 and TRBJ2-5, with a tentative D call TRBD1 (7 bases). Trimming shortened V by 2 bases and J by 5 bases, and 14 bases separated the two germline ends. Germline V CDR1 and CDR2: KGHDR, SFDVKD. This CDR3 has 15 amino acids. The CDR3 is CATSDSKQGGETQYF. The CDR3 region has the DNA TGTGCCACCAGTGATTCGAAGCAGGGGGGTGAGACCCAGTACTTC.

This clonotype was seen only a few times. This chain joins TRBV5-1 and TRBJ2-7; the match to TRBD2 covers 11 bases. Per germline, CDR1 SGHRS and CDR2 YFSETQ. The CDR3 covers 15 residues. The ends lost 3 bases at V and 2 bases at J; junction bases unmatched: 4. In nucleotides, the CDR3 is TGCGCCAGCAGCTACGGGACTAGCGGAACCTACGAGCAGTACTTC. The encoded protein is CASSYGTSGTYEQYF.

This chain joins TRBV20-1 and TRBJ2-1; unclear D gene. Germline CDR1 DFQATT, CDR2 SNEGSKA (reference sequence). The length of the CDR3 is 16 residues. The V end was cut by 2 bases, the J end by 0 bases, with 14 bases between. The CDR3 DNA reads as TGCAGTGCTAGAAACCTCGCGGCCGGCTCCTACAATGAGCAGTTCTTC. Its translation: CSARNLAAGSYNEQFF.

The chain joins TRBV18 to TRBJ2-4; TRBD2 is a possible D gene (6 bases). Per germline, CDR1 KGHSH and CDR2 LQKENI. Trimming left V 3 bases short and J 0 bases short, with 6 bases between. This CDR3 is built from 14 residues. CDR3 residues: CASSPGRAKNIQYF. CDR3 bases: TGTGCCAGCTCACCCGGGAGAGCCAAAAACATTCAGTACTTC.

This clonotype is medium-sized by share. The J gene is TRBJ2-2, the V gene TRBV20-1; 10 nucleotides align to TRBD1. V lost 3 bases, J lost 3 bases, and 1 base stayed unmatched. Germline-derived CDR1 and CDR2 are DFQATT and SNEGSKA (reference sequence). The CDR3 runs 14 residues. As DNA, the CDR3 is TGCAGTGCTAGGACAGGGGGCGACACCGGGGAGCTGTTTTTT. Its translation is CSARTGGDTGELFF.

This clonotype was seen only a few times. The chain joins TRBV12-3 or TRBV12-4 to TRBJ2-3, with D possibly TRBD2 on 6 matching bases. V was trimmed by 5 bases and J by 2 bases, leaving 11 bases between them. The CDR3 contains 14 residues. The CDR3 sequence is CASSGGITTDTQYF. CDR3 DNA: TGTGCCAGCAGTGGGGGGATAACCACAGATACGCAGTATTTT.

This clonotype showed up just a few times. The CDR3 spells CASSSTRGAYEQYF. CDR3 coding DNA: TGTGCCAGCAGTAGCACACGGGGGGCCTACGAGCAGTACTTC. This chain uses TRBV12-3 or TRBV12-4 with TRBJ2-7; 7 nucleotides align to TRBD2. This CDR3 region has 14 residues. Germline trimming cut 5 bases from V and 2 bases from J; bases unmatched to any gene: 6.

This clonotype appeared a few times. The chain combines TRBV5-5 with TRBJ2-1, with D possibly being TRBD1 (5 bases). V lost 1 base and J lost 3, with 17 bases in between. The germline gives CDR1 SGHKS, CDR2 YYEKEE (reference sequence). The CDR3 is made up of 17 amino acids. The CDR3 loop reads CASSLWPISGIYNEQFF. The CDR3 DNA is TGTGCCAGCAGCTTGTGGCCGATCTCAGGGATCTACAATGAGCAGTTCTTC. Based on the CDR3 plus reference TRBV5-5 and TRBJ2-1, the full variable domain is DAGVTQSPTHLIKTRGQQVTLRCSPISGHKSVSWYQQVLGQGPQFIFQYYEKEERGRGNFPDRFSARQFPNYSSELNVNALLLGDSALYLCASSLWPISGIYNEQFFGPGTRLTVL.

The V gene is TRBV11-3, the J gene TRBJ2-1, with D possibly being TRBD2 (5 bases). Looked up from germline, CDR1 is SGHNT and CDR2 is YENEEA. The CDR3 is 15 residues long. Between the trimmed V and J ends, which lost 5 bases and 7 bases, there was a span of 18 bases. CDR3 protein: CASSARSSKKNEQFF. CDR3 DNA sequence: TGTGCCAGCAGCGCTAGGTCTAGCAAAAAGAATGAGCAGTTCTTC.

This CDR3 is CASSRSGQGNTEAFF. In nucleotides, the CDR3 is TGTGCCAGCAGTAGATCGGGACAGGGAAACACTGAAGCTTTCTTT. V is TRBV12-3 or TRBV12-4 and J is TRBJ1-1; 9 nucleotides align to TRBD1. The CDR3 runs to 15 residues. Unmatched junction bases numbered 6, after V lost 5 bases and J lost 2 bases.

In regard to this clonotype: A read error is possible here, since a much larger clone lies one base away. The V call is TRBV7-2, the J call TRBJ2-1, with 7 bases identical to TRBD1. This CDR3 contains 16 residues. V lost 5 bases, J lost 8 bases, and 15 bases stayed unmatched. Germline V gene data show CDR1 as SGHTA and CDR2 as FQGNSA. CDR3 bases: TGTGCCAGCAGCGGACCTCAGGGGGTCCTGCGTGATGAGCAGTTCTTC. Its protein is CASSGPQGVLRDEQFF.

This clonotype was seen only a few times. In DNA, the CDR3 is TGTGCCACCAGCACGAGGGAGAGGAGCACAGATACGCAGTATTTT. Amino acids: CATSTRERSTDTQYF. The genes are TRBV15 and TRBJ2-3; the D gene is possibly TRBD2 (5 bases). The CDR3 contains 15 residues. V lost 4 bases and J lost 0, with 11 bases in between. CDR1 and CDR2 (germline): LNHNV, YYDKDF (reference sequence).

Of note for this clonotype: One end of the junction does not line up with germline, which may come from a read error. The V gene is TRBV12-3 or TRBV12-4, the J gene TRBJ1-3, with 7 bases lining up with TRBD1. The CDR3 has 13 amino acids. The CDR3 nucleotides are TGTGCCAGCAGGATAAGACAGGGTCTACGAATTCAATTT. Translated: CASRIRQGLRIQF.

This clonotype turned up a few times. The gene calls are TRBV12-3 or TRBV12-4 and TRBJ1-2; D perhaps matches TRBD1 (5 bases). Between the trimmed V and J ends, which lost 8 bases and 4 bases, there was a span of 14 bases. The CDR3 sequence is 13 residues long. The CDR3 DNA reads as TGTGCCAGCGGCAATTCGGGGGTCTATGGCTACACCTTC. Amino acid sequence: CASGNSGVYGYTF.

This clonotype has only a few counts. The chain employs TRBV12-3 or TRBV12-4 and TRBJ2-1; D is perhaps TRBD2 (5 bases). This CDR3 has 12 residues. Deletions cut 11 bases from V and 2 bases from J, with 10 bases between. CDR3 region: CAGRGPYNEQFF. CDR3 nucleotides: TGTGCCGGTCGGGGTCCCTACAATGAGCAGTTCTTC.

The chain carries TRBV20-1 and TRBJ2-5, with unresolved D. CDR1 is DFQATT and CDR2 is SNEGSKA in the germline V gene (reference sequence). The V end was cut by 6 bases, the J end by 5 bases, with 16 bases between. The CDR3 sequence is 13 residues long. DNA for the CDR3: TGCAGTGCCACGCCCCTGTCTAGGGAGACCCAGTACTTC. Amino acids: CSATPLSRETQYF.

In its sample, this clonotype was seen a few times. V and J are TRBV5-1 and TRBJ2-2, with TRBD2 identical over 7 bases. The CDR3 contains 16 residues. Per germline, CDR1 SGHRS and CDR2 YFSETQ. V was clipped by 2 bases and J by 0 bases; unmatched bases: 4. The CDR3 loop is CASSFPAGTNTGELFF. The DNA of the CDR3 is TGCGCCAGCAGCTTTCCAGCGGGGACGAACACCGGGGAGCTGTTTTTT.

The V and J genes are TRBV12-3 or TRBV12-4 and TRBJ1-2, with 8 bases aligning to TRBD1. This CDR3 is 12 amino acids long. The V and J ends lost 11 bases and 9 bases, in that order; junction bases with no gene match: 11. CDR3 amino acids: CACRGTGHRYTF. CDR3 DNA sequence: TGTGCCTGCCGAGGGACAGGACATCGCTACACCTTC.

V usage is TRBV5-6 and J usage is TRBJ2-1; 9 bases match TRBD2. J was trimmed by 4 bases and V by 1 base; bases with no gene match: 9. The CDR3 has 17 amino acids. Germline CDR1 is SGHDT and CDR2 is YYEEEE. In nucleotides, the CDR3 is TGTGCCAGCAGCTTGCGGAGCGGGAGGTTAGTTTACAATGAGCAGTTCTTC. This sequence encodes CASSLRSGRLVYNEQFF.

The chain employs TRBV7-2 and TRBJ1-2; D remains unclear. This CDR3 has 14 amino acids. Germline loops: CDR1 SGHTA, CDR2 FQGNSA. The ends were cut back, 0 bases at V and 7 bases at J, with 12 bases in the middle. The CDR3 DNA reads TGTGCCAGCAGCTTAGCTCGTGGTACGCGTGGCTACACCTTC. Translating gives CASSLARGTRGYTF.

The chain employs TRBV20-1 and TRBJ1-1; D gene ambiguous. The CDR3 covers 13 residues. Germline assignment: CDR1 DFQATT and CDR2 SNEGSKA (reference sequence). V lost 3 bases and J 6 bases, leaving 14 bases between the germline ends. The CDR3 sequence: CSASSVRESEAFF. Written as DNA, the CDR3 is TGCAGTGCTAGTAGCGTTAGGGAATCTGAAGCTTTCTTT.